Listed here is a single T cell receptor beta chain. The record originates from a study of blood T cell repertoires in COVID-19. Authors' processing steps: Reference gene primer amplification gave estimated nucleated cell counts. Libraries were prepared by immunoSEQ multiplex PCR; TCRdb keeps only in-frame clonotypes and omits some of them. D and trimming come from the DNA, and the V and J calls and clone size come from that table. Of some 50,000 clones listed, around 82% are singletons. This CDR3 region has 14 residues. V lost 6 bases, J lost 5 bases, and 16 bases lay in between. Germline V gene data show CDR1 as SGHAT and CDR2 as FQNNGV.

This chain connects TRBV11-2 to TRBJ1-1, with D tentatively TRBD1 (5 bases). This TCR came from a man in his forties with acute or convalescent COVID-19. The sequencing sample was made of peripheral blood. CDR3 sequence reads: CASRVVGAWTEAFF. The DNA of the CDR3 is TGTGCCAGCAGGGTTGTAGGGGCTTGGACTGAAGCTTTCTTT.